This T cell receptor (beta chain) was documented in a study of blood T cell repertoires in COVID-19. As for the study in general: The origin of the acute and convalescent COVID-19 samples was the United States, Italy and Spain. T cells, B-cell-depleted T cells, or PBMCs provided the cDNA or gDNA that served as material.

V lost 1 base, J lost 4 bases, and 7 bases stayed unmatched. The CDR3 runs to 15 residues. Germline V gene data show CDR1 as SQVTM and CDR2 as ANQGSEA. In Seattle, patients joined the study during active infection and were tracked longitudinally. In the authors' workflow: Scientists estimated how many nucleated cells there were by amplifying reference gene primers. The data were produced by immunoSEQ multiplex PCR, yet TCRdb's version contains in-frame clones alone and is incomplete. Clonal size and the V and J genes are those of that table, whereas D and trimming came from the DNA. The table records 55,000 to 70,000 clones, roughly 85% of them present only once.

This TCR came from a woman in her forties or fifties with COVID-19, enrolled during active disease. The J gene is TRBJ2-1, the V gene TRBV29-1; TRBD2 matches 7 bases. The sequencing input was peripheral blood. The CDR3 nucleotides are TGCAGCGTTGAAGGGGCTAGCGGTAAATACAATGAGCAGTTCTTC. Translated, it gives CSVEGASGKYNEQFF.